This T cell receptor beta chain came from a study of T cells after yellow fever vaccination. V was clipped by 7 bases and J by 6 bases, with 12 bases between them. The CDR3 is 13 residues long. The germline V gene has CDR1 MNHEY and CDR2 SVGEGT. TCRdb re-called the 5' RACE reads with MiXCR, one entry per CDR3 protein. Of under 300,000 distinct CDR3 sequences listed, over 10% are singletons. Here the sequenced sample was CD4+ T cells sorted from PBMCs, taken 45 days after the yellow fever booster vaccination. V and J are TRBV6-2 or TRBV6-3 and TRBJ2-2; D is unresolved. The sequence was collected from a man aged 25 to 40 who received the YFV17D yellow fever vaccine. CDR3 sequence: CASIDHQPGELFF. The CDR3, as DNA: TGTGCCAGCATTGATCATCAGCCCGGGGAGCTGTTTTTT.